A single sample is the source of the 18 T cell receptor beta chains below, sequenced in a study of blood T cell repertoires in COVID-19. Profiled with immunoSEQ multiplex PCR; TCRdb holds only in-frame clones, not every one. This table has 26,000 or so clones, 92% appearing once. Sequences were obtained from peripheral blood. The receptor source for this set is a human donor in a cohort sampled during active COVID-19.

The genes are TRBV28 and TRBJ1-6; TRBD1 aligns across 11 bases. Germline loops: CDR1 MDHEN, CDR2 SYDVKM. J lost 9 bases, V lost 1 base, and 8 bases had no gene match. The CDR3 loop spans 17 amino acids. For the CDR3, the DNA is TGTGCCAGCAGTTTATATAGGACAGGGGGCTTGGGTTCACCCCTCCACTTT. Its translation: CASSLYRTGGLGSPLHF.

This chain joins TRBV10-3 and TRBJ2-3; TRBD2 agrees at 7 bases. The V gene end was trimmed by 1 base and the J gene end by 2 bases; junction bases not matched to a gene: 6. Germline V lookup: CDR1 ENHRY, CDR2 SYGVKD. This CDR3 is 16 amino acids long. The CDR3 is CAISEFERGPTDTQYF. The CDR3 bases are TGTGCCATCAGTGAGTTCGAGCGGGGACCCACAGATACGCAGTATTTT.

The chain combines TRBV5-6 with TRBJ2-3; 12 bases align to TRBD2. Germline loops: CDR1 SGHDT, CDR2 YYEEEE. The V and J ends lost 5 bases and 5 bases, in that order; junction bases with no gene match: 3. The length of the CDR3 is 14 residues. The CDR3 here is CASRPTSGGDTQYF. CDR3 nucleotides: TGTGCCAGCAGACCGACTAGCGGGGGAGATACGCAGTATTTT.

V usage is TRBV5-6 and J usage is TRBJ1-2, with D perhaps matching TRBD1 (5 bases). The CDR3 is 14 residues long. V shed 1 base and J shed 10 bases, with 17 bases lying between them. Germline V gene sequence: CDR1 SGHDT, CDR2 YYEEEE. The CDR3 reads CASSLKGRVLAYTF. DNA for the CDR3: TGTGCCAGCAGCTTGAAGGGGCGAGTGCTTGCCTACACCTTC. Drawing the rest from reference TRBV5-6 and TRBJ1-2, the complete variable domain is DAGVTQSPTHLIKTRGQQVTLRCSPKSGHDTVSWYQQALGQGPQFIFQYYEEEERQRGNFPDRFSGHQFPNYSSELNVNALLLGDSALYLCASSLKGRVLAYTFGSGTRLTVV.

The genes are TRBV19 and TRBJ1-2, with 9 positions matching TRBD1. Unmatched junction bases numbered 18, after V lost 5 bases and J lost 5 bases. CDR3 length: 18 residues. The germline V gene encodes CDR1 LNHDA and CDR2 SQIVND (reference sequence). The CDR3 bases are TGTGCCAGTAGTCTCACCGGGACAGGGACCGAGGGAAAGTATGGCTACACCTTC. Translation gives CASSLTGTGTEGKYGYTF.

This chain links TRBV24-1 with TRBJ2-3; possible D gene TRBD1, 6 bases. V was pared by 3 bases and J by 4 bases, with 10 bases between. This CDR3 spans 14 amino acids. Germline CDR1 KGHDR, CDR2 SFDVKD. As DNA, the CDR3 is TGTGCCACCAGTGATCAGGACAGCGCAGATACGCAGTATTTT. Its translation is CATSDQDSADTQYF.

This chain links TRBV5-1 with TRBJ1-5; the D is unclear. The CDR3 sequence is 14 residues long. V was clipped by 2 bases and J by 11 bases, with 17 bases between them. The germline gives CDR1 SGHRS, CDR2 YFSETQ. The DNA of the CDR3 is TGCGCCAGCAGCTTCGGCTTGCCAGGTTTAGCCCAGCATTTT. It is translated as CASSFGLPGLAQHF. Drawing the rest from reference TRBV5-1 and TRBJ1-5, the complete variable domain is KAGVTQTPRYLIKTRGQQVTLSCSPISGHRSVSWYQQTPGQGLQFLFEYFSETQRNKGNFPGRFSGRQFSNSRSEMNVSTLELGDSALYLCASSFGLPGLAQHFGDGTRLSIL.

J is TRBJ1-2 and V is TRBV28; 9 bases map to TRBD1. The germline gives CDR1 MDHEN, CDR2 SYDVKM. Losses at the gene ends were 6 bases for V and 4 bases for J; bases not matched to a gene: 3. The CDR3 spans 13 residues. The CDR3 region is CASRGQGPYGYTF. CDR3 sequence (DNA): TGTGCCAGCAGGGGACAGGGACCCTATGGCTACACCTTC.

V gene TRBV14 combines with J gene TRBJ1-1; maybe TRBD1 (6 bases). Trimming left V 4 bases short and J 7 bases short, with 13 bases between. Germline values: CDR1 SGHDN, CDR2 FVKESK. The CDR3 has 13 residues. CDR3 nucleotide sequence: TGTGCCAGCAGCCCCTGGGTAGGGGGTGAAGCTTTCTTT. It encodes CASSPWVGGEAFF.

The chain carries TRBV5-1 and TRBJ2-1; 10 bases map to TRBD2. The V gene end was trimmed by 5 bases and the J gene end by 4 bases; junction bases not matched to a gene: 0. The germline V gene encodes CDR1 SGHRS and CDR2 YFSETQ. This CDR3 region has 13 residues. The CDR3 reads CASRAGGYNEQFF. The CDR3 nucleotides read TGCGCCAGCAGAGCGGGGGGGTACAATGAGCAGTTCTTC.

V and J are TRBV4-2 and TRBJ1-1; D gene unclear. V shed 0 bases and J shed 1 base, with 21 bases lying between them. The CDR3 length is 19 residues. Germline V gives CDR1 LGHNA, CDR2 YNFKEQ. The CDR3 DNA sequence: TGTGCCAGCAGCCAAGAATGGCGGGTCCCACCCGGGCCGAACACTGAAGCTTTCTTT. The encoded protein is CASSQEWRVPPGPNTEAFF.

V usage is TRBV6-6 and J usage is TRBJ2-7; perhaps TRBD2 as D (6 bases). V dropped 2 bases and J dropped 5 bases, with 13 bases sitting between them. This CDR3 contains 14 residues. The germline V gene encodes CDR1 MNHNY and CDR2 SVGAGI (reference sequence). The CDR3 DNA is TGTGCCAGCAGTTACCGCCGGACTATCAACGAGCAGTACTTC. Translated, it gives CASSYRRTINEQYF.

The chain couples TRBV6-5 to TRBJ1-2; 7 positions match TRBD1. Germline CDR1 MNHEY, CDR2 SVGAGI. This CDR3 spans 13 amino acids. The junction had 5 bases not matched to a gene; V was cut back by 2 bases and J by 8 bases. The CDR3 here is CASSYGQARGYTF. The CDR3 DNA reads TGTGCCAGCAGTTACGGACAGGCTCGCGGCTACACCTTC.

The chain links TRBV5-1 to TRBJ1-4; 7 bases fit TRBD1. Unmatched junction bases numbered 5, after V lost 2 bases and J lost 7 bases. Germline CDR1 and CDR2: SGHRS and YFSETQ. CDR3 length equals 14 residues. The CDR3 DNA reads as TGCGCCAGCAGCTTTGGAGGGGGCCCTGAAAAACTGTTTTTT. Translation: CASSFGGGPEKLFF.

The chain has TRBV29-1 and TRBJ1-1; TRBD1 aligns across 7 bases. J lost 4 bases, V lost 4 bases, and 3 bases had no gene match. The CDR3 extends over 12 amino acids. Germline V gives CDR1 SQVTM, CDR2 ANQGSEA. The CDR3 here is CSVAQGGTEAFF. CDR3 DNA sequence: TGCAGCGTTGCTCAGGGGGGCACTGAAGCTTTCTTT.

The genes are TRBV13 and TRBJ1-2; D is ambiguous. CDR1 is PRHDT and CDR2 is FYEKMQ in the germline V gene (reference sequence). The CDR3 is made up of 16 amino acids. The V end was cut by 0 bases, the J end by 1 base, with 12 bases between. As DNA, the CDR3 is TGTGCCAGCAGCTTAGGCGGACGGGGATTTAACTATGGCTACACCTTC. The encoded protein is CASSLGGRGFNYGYTF.

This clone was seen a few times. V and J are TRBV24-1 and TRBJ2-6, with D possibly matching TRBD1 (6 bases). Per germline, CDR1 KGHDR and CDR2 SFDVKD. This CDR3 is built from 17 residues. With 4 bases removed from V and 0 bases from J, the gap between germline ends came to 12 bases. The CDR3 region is CATSDSTGDSGANVLTF. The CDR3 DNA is TGTGCCACCAGTGACTCGACAGGAGACTCTGGGGCCAACGTCCTGACTTTC.

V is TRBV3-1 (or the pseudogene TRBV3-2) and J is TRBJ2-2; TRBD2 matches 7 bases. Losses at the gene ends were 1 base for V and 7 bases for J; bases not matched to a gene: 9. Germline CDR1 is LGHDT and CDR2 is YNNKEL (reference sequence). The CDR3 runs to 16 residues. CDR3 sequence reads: CASSQAGTIRLGELFF. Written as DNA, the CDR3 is TGTGCCAGCAGCCAAGCCGGGACTATCCGTCTCGGGGAGCTGTTTTTT.